A single sample gave rise to the 26 T cell receptor beta chains below, sequenced in a study of cytomegalovirus exposure and HLA in healthy donors. Libraries were prepared by immunoSEQ multiplex PCR; TCRdb keeps only in-frame clonotypes and omits some of them. The sample includes roughly 130,000 clones, just under 90% seen only once; the top ten take over 3%. The material sequenced was PBMCs. The source of these receptors is a man aged 25-45 years in good health and CMV-seronegative.

CDR3: CASSAPPSGHGYTF. CDR3 DNA sequence: TGTGCCAGCAGCGCCCCTCCGTCTGGGCATGGCTACACCTTC. The J gene is TRBJ1-2, the V gene TRBV9; no definite D call. The CDR3 contains 14 residues. Trimming left V 3 bases short and J 6 bases short, with 15 bases between. The V gene's germline CDR1 is SGDLS and CDR2 YYNGEE. Combining the CDR3 with reference TRBV9 and TRBJ1-2 gives the whole variable domain DSGVTQTPKHLITATGQRVTLRCSPRSGDLSVYWYQQSLDQGLQFLIQYYNGEERAKGNILERFSAQQFPDLHSELNLSSLELGDSALYFCASSAPPSGHGYTFGSGTRLTVV.

This chain joins TRBV19 and TRBJ1-4; 9 bases are shared with TRBD1. Germline CDR1 LNHDA, CDR2 SQIVND (reference sequence). After removal of 8 bases from V and 1 base from J, the junction contained 11 bases not matched to a gene. There are 17 residues in the CDR3. The CDR3 protein is CASAPRDRDLTNEKLFF. The DNA of the CDR3 is TGTGCCAGTGCCCCCCGGGACAGGGACCTAACTAATGAAAAACTGTTTTTT.

V gene TRBV5-1 combines with J gene TRBJ1-2, with 10 bases fitting TRBD1. Germline V gene sequence: CDR1 SGHRS, CDR2 YFSETQ. The CDR3 is made up of 15 amino acids. V lost 0 bases, J lost 7 bases, and 6 bases stayed unmatched. CDR3 coding DNA: TGCGCCAGCAGCTTGGCAGGGGGACAGGGGTTTGGCTACACCTTC. Translated: CASSLAGGQGFGYTF.

The chain combines TRBV5-6 with TRBJ1-2, with TRBD1 matching over 7 bases. CDR1 and CDR2 from the germline V gene are SGHDT and YYEEEE. The CDR3 sequence is 16 residues long. V shed 0 bases and J 3 bases; nucleotides not matched to a gene: 8. Here the CDR3 DNA reads TGTGCCAGCAGCTTGGCCAGGGACAGCCCCGACTATGGCTACACCTTC. Amino acid sequence: CASSLARDSPDYGYTF. The full variable domain, its missing parts supplied by reference TRBV5-6 and TRBJ1-2, is DAGVTQSPTHLIKTRGQQVTLRCSPKSGHDTVSWYQQALGQGPQFIFQYYEEEERQRGNFPDRFSGHQFPNYSSELNVNALLLGDSALYLCASSLARDSPDYGYTFGSGTRLTVV.

The chain combines TRBV28 with TRBJ1-6; 7 bases map to TRBD1. V shed 10 bases, J shed 16 bases, and the junction held 16 bases outside the gene matches. CDR3 size: 13 residues. Germline V gene sequence: CDR1 MDHEN, CDR2 SYDVKM. The CDR3 DNA reads as TGTGCCACCATGCGGGATACAGGGGATCTACTCCACTTT. This sequence encodes CATMRDTGDLLHF.

The chain carries TRBV2 and TRBJ2-7, with 7 bases identical to TRBD1. The CDR3 spans 14 residues. V lost 8 bases to trimming and J lost 1 base; unmatched junction nucleotides: 8. CDR1 and CDR2 from the germline V gene are SNHLY and FYNNEI. CDR3 nucleotide sequence: TGTGCCAGCGGGCTACGGGGACAGTCCTACGAGCAGTACTTC. Amino acids: CASGLRGQSYEQYF.

V and J are TRBV27 and TRBJ1-5; a possible D gene is TRBD1 (5 bases). Per germline, CDR1 MNHEY and CDR2 SMNVEV (reference sequence). This CDR3 is 13 amino acids long. The ends were cut back, 7 bases at V and 3 bases at J, with 10 bases in the middle. The CDR3: CASTPGINQPQHF. The CDR3 bases are TGTGCCAGCACCCCAGGGATCAATCAGCCCCAGCATTTT.

V gene TRBV5-6 combines with J gene TRBJ2-3; no clear D gene. Trimming pared 4 bases from V and 0 bases from J, leaving 9 bases between. Germline-derived CDR1 and CDR2 are SGHDT and YYEEEE. The CDR3 totals 14 residues. The CDR3 is CASSTRLSTDTQYF. Here the CDR3 DNA reads TGTGCCAGCAGCACTCGCCTTAGCACAGATACGCAGTATTTT.

This clone was counted a single time. CDR3 DNA sequence: TGTGCCAGCAGTTACATACAGGGGCGAAGCACAGATACGCAGTATTTT. It is translated as CASSYIQGRSTDTQYF. The J gene is TRBJ2-3, the V gene TRBV6-6; 7 bases are a match to TRBD1. The V segment lost 2 bases and the J segment 0 bases; nucleotides outside the gene matches: 5. This CDR3 spans 16 amino acids. Germline V CDR1 and CDR2: MNHNY, SVGAGI (reference sequence).

The chain couples TRBV12-2 to TRBJ2-7; the D call in the table, TRBD1, was not verified against the DNA. TRBV12-2 is an annotated pseudogene. This CDR3 comprises 19 residues. The CDR3 reads CASRLGLRWDRGSRDEQYF. The DNA for the CDR3 is TGTGCAAGTCGATTAGGGTTACGGTGGGACAGGGGGAGTAGGGACGAGCAGTACTTC.

This chain uses TRBV7-8 with TRBJ2-7; 7 bases align to TRBD1. Germline trimming cut 5 bases from V and 3 bases from J; bases unmatched to any gene: 4. In germline, CDR1 is SGHVS, CDR2 FQNEAQ. This CDR3 region has 13 residues. CDR3 in DNA: TGTGCCAGCAGCCTCGGACAGGTCTACGAGCAGTACTTC. Encoded protein: CASSLGQVYEQYF. Full variable domain (missing parts from reference TRBV7-8 and TRBJ2-7): GAGVSQSPRYKVAKRGQDVALRCDPISGHVSLFWYQQALGQGPEFLTYFQNEAQLDKSGLPSDRFFAERPEGSVSTLKIQRTQQEDSAVYLCASSLGQVYEQYFGPGTRLTVT.

The chain couples TRBV7-9 to TRBJ2-7, with D possibly TRBD1 on 6 matching bases. V was trimmed by 5 bases and J by 4 bases, leaving 15 bases between them. Looked up from germline, CDR1 is SEHNR and CDR2 is FQNEAQ (reference sequence). CDR3 length: 14 amino acids. The CDR3 bases are TGTGCCAGCAGCAGCCGGGACAAGCCGTACGAGCAGTACTTC. This codes for CASSSRDKPYEQYF. The full variable domain, its missing parts supplied by reference TRBV7-9 and TRBJ2-7, is DTGVSQNPRHKITKRGQNVTFRCDPISEHNRLYWYRQTLGQGPEFLTYFQNEAQLEKSRLLSDRFSAERPKGSFSTLEIQRTEQGDSAMYLCASSSRDKPYEQYFGPGTRLTVT.

This chain connects TRBV7-9 to TRBJ2-3, with TRBD2 identical over 11 bases. The CDR3 runs to 16 residues. Germline lookup yields CDR1 SEHNR and CDR2 FQNEAQ (reference sequence). Trimming at V came to 5 bases and at J to 1 base, leaving 5 bases not matched to a gene. The CDR3 nucleotides read TGTGCCAGCAGCCAGGTAGCGGGGGGGGGCACAGATACGCAGTATTTT. As protein: CASSQVAGGGTDTQYF.

This clone appeared a few times. The chain carries TRBV19 and TRBJ2-2, with D hard to call. V lost 4 bases and J lost 8, with 5 bases in between. Germline-derived CDR1 and CDR2 are LNHDA and SQIVND (reference sequence). The CDR3 contains 11 residues. The CDR3: CASSRLGELFF. CDR3 nucleotides: TGTGCCAGTAGTAGGCTTGGGGAGCTGTTTTTT.

This clone was seen just once. CDR3 region: CASSPAQGRANEKLFF. The CDR3 region has the DNA TGTGCCAGCTCACCGGCTCAGGGTCGGGCTAATGAAAAACTGTTTTTT. V is TRBV18 and J is TRBJ1-4; weak D call: TRBD1 (5 bases). Germline V gives CDR1 KGHSH, CDR2 LQKENI. V gave up 3 bases and J gave up 3 bases, with 14 bases separating them. The CDR3 covers 16 residues.

V gene TRBV4-3 combines with J gene TRBJ2-5; 7 bases line up with TRBD2. Germline V gene lookup returns CDR1 LGHNA and CDR2 YSLEER. Losses at the gene ends were 4 bases for V and 1 base for J; bases not matched to a gene: 9. This CDR3 has 16 amino acids. CDR3 DNA sequence: TGCGCCAGCAGCCTCTACCGGGGGGTCTCCCAAGAGACCCAGTACTTC. Residues: CASSLYRGVSQETQYF.

The chain employs TRBV11-2 and TRBJ1-1, with D perhaps TRBD1 (6 bases). V lost 5 bases, J lost 1 base, and 11 bases lay in between. The CDR3 has 14 amino acids. Germline assignment: CDR1 SGHAT and CDR2 FQNNGV. In nucleotides, the CDR3 is TGTGCCAGCAGCCCTGGGACACCGAACACTGAAGCTTTCTTT. Translation gives CASSPGTPNTEAFF.

The rearrangement uses TRBV5-4 and TRBJ2-1; tentatively, D is TRBD1 (6 bases). The CDR3 covers 15 residues. With 0 bases removed from V and 6 bases from J, the gap between germline ends came to 13 bases. CDR1 is SGHNT and CDR2 is YYREEE in the germline V gene (reference sequence). CDR3 region: CASSLARGMSNEQFF. CDR3 nucleotides: TGTGCCAGCAGCTTGGCCAGGGGTATGTCCAATGAGCAGTTCTTC.

The genes are TRBV7-9 and TRBJ1-2, with 9 bases that match TRBD1. Germline CDR1 reads SEHNR; CDR2 reads FQNEAQ (reference sequence). Losses at the gene ends were 2 bases for V and 8 bases for J; bases not matched to a gene: 3. The CDR3 has 13 amino acids. The CDR3 protein is CASSLWTGDGYTF. DNA of the CDR3: TGTGCCAGCAGCTTATGGACAGGGGACGGCTACACCTTC.

V is TRBV27 and J is TRBJ2-3; 11 bases agree with TRBD2. The V segment lost 3 bases and the J segment 7 bases; nucleotides outside the gene matches: 6. CDR3 size: 15 residues. CDR1 is MNHEY, CDR2 SMNVEV, per germline (reference sequence). In DNA form, the CDR3 reads TGTGCCAGCAGTTTCCTAGCGGGGGGCCTGAATACGCAGTATTTT. As protein: CASSFLAGGLNTQYF.

This clone was recorded once. The rearrangement joins TRBV29-1 to TRBJ2-2; TRBD2 agrees at 8 bases. The trim removed 7 bases at V and 1 base at J, leaving 2 bases unmatched. The CDR3 is made up of 13 amino acids. Germline values: CDR1 SQVTM, CDR2 ANQGSEA. The CDR3 region is CSAAGGNTGELFF. In nucleotides, the CDR3 is TGCAGCGCTGCGGGAGGGAACACCGGGGAGCTGTTTTTT.

The V call is TRBV5-1, the J call TRBJ1-2; D is unclear. Per the germline V gene, CDR1 is SGHRS and CDR2 is YFSETQ. The CDR3 spans 18 residues. Trimming stripped 4 bases from V and 7 bases from J, with 29 bases between. Written as DNA, the CDR3 is TGCGCCAGCAGCCCCCGGCCTCTACTAAATCTTCAAAGGCTTGGCTACACCTTC. Its protein is CASSPRPLLNLQRLGYTF.

V and J are TRBV29-1 and TRBJ2-1; D is possibly TRBD1 (6 bases). The CDR3 is 12 amino acids. Trimming cost V 6 bases and J 3 bases, with 9 bases left between them. CDR1 and CDR2 from the germline V gene are SQVTM and ANQGSEA. The CDR3, as DNA: TGCAGCGTCGGGACACACTACAATGAGCAGTTCTTC. Its translation: CSVGTHYNEQFF.

As for this clone: Other DNA sequences in the same sample also yield this CDR3. The chain is built from TRBV27 and TRBJ2-3; 13 positions agree with TRBD2. In germline, CDR1 is MNHEY, CDR2 SMNVEV (reference sequence). CDR3 length: 16 amino acids. The V segment lost 2 bases and the J segment 5 bases; nucleotides outside the gene matches: 4. CDR3 bases: TGTGCCAGCAGTTTAGGGACTAGCGGGGTGCGAGATACGCAGTATTTT. Its translation: CASSLGTSGVRDTQYF.

The chain has TRBV5-1 and TRBJ1-2, with D possibly being TRBD1 (6 bases). Trimming removed 4 bases at V and 0 bases at J, with 13 bases between. This CDR3 spans 15 amino acids. Per the germline V gene, CDR1 is SGHRS and CDR2 is YFSETQ. CDR3: CASSLSGTSNYGYTF. The DNA for the CDR3 is TGCGCCAGCAGCCTGTCCGGGACATCTAACTATGGCTACACCTTC.

The chain is built from TRBV5-5 and TRBJ2-7, with D possibly TRBD2 on 5 matching bases. Trimming cost V 3 bases and J 6 bases, with 13 bases left between them. The germline gives CDR1 SGHKS, CDR2 YYEKEE (reference sequence). CDR3 length equals 13 residues. The CDR3 sequence is CASSSWTEGEQYF. CDR3 nucleotides: TGTGCCAGCAGCTCCTGGACCGAGGGCGAGCAGTACTTC.